These T cell receptor beta chains were read from a single sample in a study of T cell changes during pregnancy in multiple sclerosis. TCRdb's copy holds only in-frame clones and misses some; the assay was immunoSEQ multiplex PCR. The data contain tens of thousands of clones, roughly 93% of them singletons. The source was peripheral blood, collected in the second trimester of pregnancy. The receptors originated from a female donor with multiple sclerosis, enrolled in a pregnancy study. Each CDR3 is given with its conserved first and last residue. The order of the fields is CDR3 length, J gene, D gene, V gene, clone size, CDR3 DNA, CDR3 protein. The D gene is left open where the match is weak. Not all rows give a size; the values are once, few, many and, for expanded clones, a class.

>15|TRBJ1-1|TRBD1|TRBV5-1|once
TGCGCCAGCAGCTCGGCAGGGACAGGGAACACTGAAGCTTTCTTT
CASSSAGTGNTEAFF
>13|TRBJ1-1|.|TRBV7-9|.
TGTGCCAGCAGCTTTACACTGAACACTGAAGCTTTCTTT
CASSFTLNTEAFF
>15|TRBJ2-7|TRBD1|TRBV18|.
TGTGCCAGCTCAGCAATATCCAGGGGGCAGTCCGAGCAGTACTTC
CASSAISRGQSEQYF
>14|TRBJ2-1|TRBD2|TRBV27|.
TGTGCCAGCACCCCGGGCGGGGGGGCCCATGAGCAGTTCTTC
CASTPGGGAHEQFF
>13|TRBJ1-5|.|TRBV18|.
TGTGCCAGCTCGTCGACAGAATCAGGGCCCCAGCATTTT
CASSSTESGPQHF
>14|TRBJ1-1|TRBD1|TRBV7-9|.
TGTGCCAGCAGCTTAGAGGGACAGACCACTGAAGCTTTCTTT
CASSLEGQTTEAFF
>16|TRBJ1-1|.|TRBV4-1|.
TGCGCCAGCAGCCAAGGGGGGGGGCTTGGTTACCCTGAAGCTTTCTTT
CASSQGGGLGYPEAFF
>15|TRBJ2-7|TRBD2|TRBV18|.
TGTGCCAGCTCCCGCGGACTAGCGGGTTCGTCCGAGCAGTACTTC
CASSRGLAGSSEQYF
>12|TRBJ2-5|.|TRBV21-1|.
TGTGCCGGCTGGGACAGCCAAGAGACCCAGTACTTC
CAGWDSQETQYF
>14|TRBJ1-2|TRBD1|TRBV27|.
TGTGCCAGCAGCCGGGGACAGGGGGCGGGTGGCTACACCTTC
CASSRGQGAGGYTF
>16|TRBJ2-2|TRBD2|TRBV4-1|.
TGCGCCAGCAGCCAAGTAGCTGGCGGGGGGGCCGGGGAGCTGTTTTTT
CASSQVAGGGAGELFF
>14|TRBJ1-1|.|TRBV29-1|.
TGCAGCGTTGAAGCCCAGGGATGGGGCACTGAAGCTTTCTTT
CSVEAQGWGTEAFF
>15|TRBJ2-3|TRBD1|TRBV29-1|.
TGCAGCGTTAGTAAATACGGGACAGACACAGATACGCAGTATTTT
CSVSKYGTDTDTQYF
>13|TRBJ1-5|.|TRBV30|.
TGTGCCTGGAGTGGGGGAGATAATCAGCCCCAGCATTTT
CAWSGGDNQPQHF
>15|TRBJ1-3|.|TRBV18|.
TGTGCCAGCTCACCGTCCAGCGGAACTGGAAACACCATATATTTT
CASSPSSGTGNTIYF
>18|TRBJ2-1|TRBD1|TRBV7-9|once
TGTGCCAGCAGCTTAGAAGCCTTTCAGGGGGTTCCCTACAATGAGCAGTTCTTC
CASSLEAFQGVPYNEQFF
>15|TRBJ1-3|.|TRBV6-1|.
TGTGCCAGCAGTTCACACGCCGGGACACAAAACACCATATATTTT
CASSSHAGTQNTIYF
>16|TRBJ1-6|TRBD1|TRBV6-6|once
TGTGCCAGCAGTCCCCCGGACAGGGGGCCTAGTTCACCCCTCCACTTT
CASSPPDRGPSSPLHF
>15|TRBJ1-4|.|TRBV6-5|.
TGTGCCAGCAGTTACCGGATCCAGGGCGACGAAAAACTGTTTTTT
CASSYRIQGDEKLFF
>13|TRBJ2-2|TRBD1|TRBV19|.
TGTGCCAGTAGGACAGGGTACACCGGGGAGCTGTTTTTT
CASRTGYTGELFF
>13|TRBJ2-7|.|TRBV7-3|.
TGTGCCAGCAGCTTAACGTACGGGTACGAGCAGTACTTC
CASSLTYGYEQYF
>14|TRBJ1-6|.|TRBV7-9|.
TGTGCCAGCAGGACAACAGGGTTTAGCTCACCCCTCCACTTT
CASRTTGFSSPLHF
>17|TRBJ1-2|.|TRBV2|.
TGTGCCAGCCTGAACGGGGGGGGTAGAGCCATTGGAACGGGCTACACCTTC
CASLNGGGRAIGTGYTF
>17|TRBJ2-7|TRBD2|TRBV19|.
TGTGCCAGTAGTATAAACCTAGCGGGAGAACGTTACGACGAGCAGTACTTC
CASSINLAGERYDEQYF
>15|TRBJ1-1|.|TRBV18|.
TGTGCCAGCTCACCAAAGGGGCTTAAGAACACTGAAGCTTTCTTT
CASSPKGLKNTEAFF
>16|TRBJ2-7|.|TRBV18|.
TGTGCCAGCTCACTTTCATTAACTGCGACTGTAAGCGAGCAGTACTTC
CASSLSLTATVSEQYF
>14|TRBJ1-1|TRBD1|TRBV6-1|.
TGTGCCAGCAGTGAACAGGGGGCCGGAGCTGAAGCTTTCTTT
CASSEQGAGAEAFF
>12|TRBJ2-3|.|TRBV6-5|.
TGTGCCAGCAGTCCCGACAGTGCGCTGCAGTATTTT
CASSPDSALQYF
>12|TRBJ2-7|.|TRBV5-1|.
TGCGCCAGCAGCTACTCCTCGTTAGAGCAGTACTTC
CASSYSSLEQYF
>15|TRBJ2-5|TRBD2|TRBV27|.
TGTGCCAGCACCTTGAGGGCTAGCGGGAAAGAGACCCAGTACTTC
CASTLRASGKETQYF
>15|TRBJ1-6|.|TRBV4-1|.
TGCGCCAGCAGCCAAGATTGGCAAGTGCGGGGACCCCTCCACTTT
CASSQDWQVRGPLHF
>15|TRBJ1-5|.|TRBV6-1|.
TGTGCCAGCAGTCAACAGGGCGGTGGCAATCAGCCCCAGCATTTT
CASSQQGGGNQPQHF
>15|TRBJ1-1|.|TRBV5-1|.
TGCGCCAGCAGCTTGCGGAGAGGCCCAAACACTGAAGCTTTCTTT
CASSLRRGPNTEAFF
>16|TRBJ1-3|TRBD1|TRBV11-2|once
TGTGCCAGCAGCCGCCTCAGGGGGCGCTCTGGAAACACCATATATTTT
CASSRLRGRSGNTIYF
>14|TRBJ1-2|.|TRBV9|.
TGTGCCAGCAGCGTCAGACAGGACTCCTATGGCTACACCTTC
CASSVRQDSYGYTF
>14|TRBJ1-5|.|TRBV2|.
TGTGCCAGCAGCCTTGGACGGACTAATCAGCCCCAGCATTTT
CASSLGRTNQPQHF
>16|TRBJ1-5|TRBD1|TRBV10-3|.
TGTGCCATCAGTAGAACAGGGGGCTCGAGCAATCAGCCCCAGCATTTT
CAISRTGGSSNQPQHF
>14|TRBJ1-6|.|TRBV19|.
TGTGCCAGTAGTATTGTAACAGATAATTCACCCCTCCACTTT
CASSIVTDNSPLHF
>11|TRBJ2-5|.|TRBV15|.
TGTGCCACCCGGGACTCTGAGACCCAGTACTTC
CATRDSETQYF
>16|TRBJ2-7|TRBD1|TRBV7-8|.
TGTGCCAGCAGCCCCCGGGTTCGGGACAGGGTACACGAGCAGTACTTC
CASSPRVRDRVHEQYF
>17|TRBJ2-1|.|TRBV11-2|.
TGTGCCAGCAGCTTCACCATAGCTGTAAGCTCCTACAATGAGCAGTTCTTC
CASSFTIAVSSYNEQFF
>14|TRBJ2-7|.|TRBV5-6|.
TGTGCCAGCACCCCGGGTTTCGGCGGCTACGAGCAGTACTTC
CASTPGFGGYEQYF
>15|TRBJ1-1|.|TRBV10-3|once
TGTGCCAGCGCACCTACAGGGTCCGTGGGGGCTGAAGCTTTCTTT
CASAPTGSVGAEAFF
>17|TRBJ2-5|.|TRBV6-1|.
TGTGCCAGCAGTGAAGAAGTAATAGATCGGGGGAGAGAGACCCAGTACTTC
CASSEEVIDRGRETQYF
>8|TRBJ1-1|.|TRBV20-1|.
TGCCCTTTAACTAAAGCTTTCTTT
CPLTKAFF
>12|TRBJ1-1|.|TRBV29-1|.
TGCAGCGCCGGACAAGCCCTTGCTGAAGCTTTCTTT
CSAGQALAEAFF
>14|TRBJ2-7|.|TRBV5-1|.
TGCGCCAGCAGCTTGAAGGGGCCGACCTACGAGCAGTACTTC
CASSLKGPTYEQYF
>14|TRBJ2-7|.|TRBV7-9|.
TGTGCCAGCAGCTTAGCGGACAGCTCCTACGAGCAGTACTTC
CASSLADSSYEQYF
>11|TRBJ1-1|.|TRBV5-6|.
TGTGCCAGCAGCTTTTCTACTGAAGCTTTCTTT
CASSFSTEAFF
>17|TRBJ2-4|.|TRBV2|.
TGTGCCAGCAGTGAAGCGCCAGGCGCAAGAGCCAAAAACATTCAGTACTTC
CASSEAPGARAKNIQYF
>16|TRBJ2-2|TRBD2|TRBV5-1|.
TGCGCCAGCAGCTTAGGACTAGCGGGGTTCGACGGGGAGCTGTTTTTT
CASSLGLAGFDGELFF